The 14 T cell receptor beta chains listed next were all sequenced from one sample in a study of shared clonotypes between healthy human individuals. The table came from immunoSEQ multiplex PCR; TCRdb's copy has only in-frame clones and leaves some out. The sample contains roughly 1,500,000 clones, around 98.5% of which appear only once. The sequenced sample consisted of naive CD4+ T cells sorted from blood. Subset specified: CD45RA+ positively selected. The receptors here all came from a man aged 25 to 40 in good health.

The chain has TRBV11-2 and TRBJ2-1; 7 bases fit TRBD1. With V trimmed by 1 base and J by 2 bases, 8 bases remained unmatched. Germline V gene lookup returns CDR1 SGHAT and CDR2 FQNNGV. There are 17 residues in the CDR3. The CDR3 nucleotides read TGTGCCAGCAGCTTAGGAGGACAGGCCGTTCCCTACAATGAGCAGTTCTTC. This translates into CASSLGGQAVPYNEQFF.

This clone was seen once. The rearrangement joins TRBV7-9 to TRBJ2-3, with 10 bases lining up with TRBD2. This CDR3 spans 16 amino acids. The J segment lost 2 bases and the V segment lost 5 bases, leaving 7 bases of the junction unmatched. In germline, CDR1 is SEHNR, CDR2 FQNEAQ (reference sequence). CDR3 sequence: CASSPRAGGVTDTQYF. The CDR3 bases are TGTGCCAGCAGCCCCCGAGCGGGAGGGGTCACAGATACGCAGTATTTT.

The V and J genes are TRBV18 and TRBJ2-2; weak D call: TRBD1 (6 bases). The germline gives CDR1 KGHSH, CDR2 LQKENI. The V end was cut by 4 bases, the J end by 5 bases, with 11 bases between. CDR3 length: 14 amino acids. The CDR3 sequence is CASSQGDRTGELFF. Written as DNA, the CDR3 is TGTGCCAGCTCACAGGGGGATCGGACCGGGGAGCTGTTTTTT.

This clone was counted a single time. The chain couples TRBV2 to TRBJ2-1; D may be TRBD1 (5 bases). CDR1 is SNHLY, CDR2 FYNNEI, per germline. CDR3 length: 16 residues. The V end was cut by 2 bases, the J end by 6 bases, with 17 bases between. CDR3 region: CASSERPLGASNEQFF. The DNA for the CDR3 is TGTGCCAGCAGTGAACGACCTCTAGGGGCCAGCAATGAGCAGTTCTTC.

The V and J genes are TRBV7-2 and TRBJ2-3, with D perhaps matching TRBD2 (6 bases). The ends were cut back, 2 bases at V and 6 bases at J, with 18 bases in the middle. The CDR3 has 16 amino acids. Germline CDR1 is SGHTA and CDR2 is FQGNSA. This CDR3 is CASSLLGGAPPDTQYF. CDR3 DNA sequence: TGTGCCAGCAGCTTACTGGGCGGGGCCCCCCCCGATACGCAGTATTTT.

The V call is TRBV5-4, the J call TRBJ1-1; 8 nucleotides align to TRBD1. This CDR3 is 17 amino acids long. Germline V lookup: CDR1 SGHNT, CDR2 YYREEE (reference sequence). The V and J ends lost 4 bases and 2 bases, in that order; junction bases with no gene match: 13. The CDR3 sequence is CASSPLQGGHLNTEAFF. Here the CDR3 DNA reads TGTGCCAGCAGCCCGTTACAGGGGGGACACTTAAACACTGAAGCTTTCTTT.

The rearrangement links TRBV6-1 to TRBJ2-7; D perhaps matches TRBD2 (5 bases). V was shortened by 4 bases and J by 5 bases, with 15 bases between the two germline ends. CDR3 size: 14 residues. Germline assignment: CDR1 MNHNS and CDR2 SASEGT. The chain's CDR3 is CASSVRSPGNEQYF. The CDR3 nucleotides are TGTGCCAGCAGTGTGAGGTCCCCCGGGAACGAGCAGTACTTC.

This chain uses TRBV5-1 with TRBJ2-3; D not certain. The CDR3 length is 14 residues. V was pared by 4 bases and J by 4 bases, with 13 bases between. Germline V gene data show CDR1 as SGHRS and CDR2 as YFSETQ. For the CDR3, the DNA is TGCGCCAGCAGCCCTGGACGTGGCCCAGATACGCAGTATTTT. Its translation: CASSPGRGPDTQYF.

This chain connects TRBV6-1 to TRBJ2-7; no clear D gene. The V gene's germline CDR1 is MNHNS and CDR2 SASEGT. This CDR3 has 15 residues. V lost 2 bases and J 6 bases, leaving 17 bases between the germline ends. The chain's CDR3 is CASSERWLRNREQYF. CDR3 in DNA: TGTGCCAGCAGTGAACGTTGGTTGAGGAATCGCGAGCAGTACTTC.

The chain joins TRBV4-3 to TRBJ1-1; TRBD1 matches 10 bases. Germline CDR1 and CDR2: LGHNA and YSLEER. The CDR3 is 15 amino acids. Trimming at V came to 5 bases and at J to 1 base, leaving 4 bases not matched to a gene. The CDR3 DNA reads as TGCGCCAGCAGCACGGGACAGGGGAGGAACACTGAAGCTTTCTTT. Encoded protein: CASSTGQGRNTEAFF.

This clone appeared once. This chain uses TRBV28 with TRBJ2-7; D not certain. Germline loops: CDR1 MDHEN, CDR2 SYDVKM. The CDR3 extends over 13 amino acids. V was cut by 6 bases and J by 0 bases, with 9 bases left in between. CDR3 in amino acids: CASRGFSSYEQYF. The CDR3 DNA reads TGTGCCAGCAGGGGATTCAGCTCCTACGAGCAGTACTTC.

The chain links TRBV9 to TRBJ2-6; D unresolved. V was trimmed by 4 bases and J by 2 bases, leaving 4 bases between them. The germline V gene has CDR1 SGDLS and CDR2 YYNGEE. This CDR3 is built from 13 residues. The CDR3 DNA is TGTGCCAGCAGCCGGACTGGGGCCAACGTCCTGACTTTC. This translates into CASSRTGANVLTF.

CDR3 protein: CSVEGDRGTNYGYTF. The DNA for the CDR3 is TGCAGCGTTGAAGGGGACAGGGGGACAAACTATGGCTACACCTTC. The gene calls are TRBV29-1 and TRBJ1-2, with 11 bases identical to TRBD1. V trimming: 1 base; J trimming: 2 bases; junction bases outside the gene matches: 3. CDR1 and CDR2 (germline): SQVTM, ANQGSEA. This CDR3 has 15 residues.

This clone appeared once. As DNA, the CDR3 is TGTGCCAGCACTCCACTAGCGGGAGTAGGAAATGAGCAGTTCTTC. It specifies CASTPLAGVGNEQFF. This chain connects TRBV6-5 to TRBJ2-1, with 11 bases matching TRBD2. J gave up 7 bases and V 7 bases, and 9 bases lay outside the gene matches. Germline V gene data show CDR1 as MNHEY and CDR2 as SVGAGI. This CDR3 is 15 amino acids long.